This T cell receptor (beta chain) was sequenced during a study of blood T cell repertoires in COVID-19. Study summary: The United States, Italy and Spain provided the acute and convalescent COVID-19 samples. T cells, B-cell-depleted T cells, or PBMCs provided the cDNA or gDNA that served as material.

Trimming removed 5 bases from V and 5 bases from J; junction bases left unmatched: 7. This CDR3 comprises 15 residues. The germline gives CDR1 SGDLS, CDR2 YYNGEE. TCRdb's table, derived via immunoSEQ multiplex PCR, lists solely in-frame clones and lacks some. The sample holds approximately 220,000 clones, just under 90% seen once. This study enrolled people aged 18 to 89 from around 25 US geographic areas. The genes are TRBV9 and TRBJ1-6, with 7 bases lining up with TRBD1. This TCR was sampled from a woman aged 25 to 39 with acute COVID-19. Sequences were obtained from PBMCs or T cells enriched from blood (not recorded which). In nucleotides, the CDR3 is TGTGCCAGCAGGAACCCGGGACAGCATAATTCACCCCTCCACTTT. This encodes CASRNPGQHNSPLHF.